This T cell receptor beta chain was sequenced for a study of OX40 agonist ivuxolimab in advanced cancers. Study-level points and caveats: On average, CD8+ T cells showed a greater number of expanded clones than CD4+.

As concerns this clone: Its target is unknown.

The CDR3 loop spans 16 amino acids. V lost 5 bases and J lost 0, with 15 bases in between. Germline lookup yields CDR1 KGHSY and CDR2 FQNENV. Only in-frame clones appear in the TCRdb table, and some are missing; sequencing was by immunoSEQ multiplex PCR. Here the sample spans 55,000 to 80,000 clones, around 81% being singletons. V and J are TRBV16 and TRBJ2-3; perhaps TRBD1 as D (5 bases). This TCR came from an adult with an advanced solid tumor such as melanoma, head and neck, liver or kidney cancer. The material sequenced was CD4+ or CD8+ T cells sorted from blood, taken in a trial of the OX40 agonist ivuxolimab. The chain's CDR3 is CASSAYRSSSTDTQYF. The DNA for the CDR3 is TGTGCCAGCAGCGCATACAGGTCTTCTAGCACAGATACGCAGTATTTT.